Shown below are 24 T cell receptor beta chains from a single sample sequenced in a study of shared clonotypes between healthy human individuals. The assay was immunoSEQ multiplex PCR, and TCRdb's table has in-frame clones only and misses some. The data contain about 600,000 clones, around 77% of them singletons. The sequenced sample was PBMCs. These receptors were taken from a woman aged 40 to 55 in good health. Some clones in this sample may be carry-over from other donors' samples.

This clone was observed a handful of times. The chain has TRBV7-2 and TRBJ2-7; 10 bases are shared with TRBD2. The CDR3 contains 16 residues. The J segment lost 7 bases and the V segment lost 1 base, leaving 10 bases of the junction unmatched. Germline V gene sequence: CDR1 SGHTA, CDR2 FQGNSA. CDR3 sequence reads: CASSLGSSGGPREQYF. DNA of the CDR3: TGTGCCAGCAGCTTAGGATCTAGCGGGGGTCCCCGGGAGCAGTACTTC.

The chain is built from TRBV6-6 and TRBJ1-1; D is unresolved. The V gene lost 2 bases and the J gene lost 1 base, with 8 bases spanning the gap. Germline CDR1 MNHNY, CDR2 SVGAGI (reference sequence). This CDR3 comprises 14 residues. The CDR3 nucleotides read TGTGCCAGCAGTTACACGGACGGGAACACTGAAGCTTTCTTT. This translates into CASSYTDGNTEAFF.

About this clone: A read error is the likely source, as a far larger clone sits one nucleotide away. The same CDR3 can be traced to other DNA sequences in this sample. The chain has TRBV2 and TRBJ2-5, with D possibly TRBD1 on 5 matching bases. The J call could be wrong; TRBJ2-7 is a better fit for the DNA end. Germline loops: CDR1 SNHLY, CDR2 FYNNEI. The CDR3 is made up of 12 amino acids. This chain's CDR3 is CASTTTGAEQYF. The CDR3, as DNA: TGTGCCAGCACCACCACAGGTGCCGAGCAGTACTTC.

This clone was picked up one time. A much larger clone lies one base from this, so it may be a read error. This sequence joins TRBV29-1 and TRBJ1-2; possibly TRBD1 for D (6 bases). Trimming stripped 1 base from V and 8 bases from J, with 11 bases between. There are 12 residues in the CDR3. The germline V gene has CDR1 SQVTM and CDR2 ANQGSEA. CDR3 residues: CSVEGGAVGYTF. In DNA form, the CDR3 reads TGCAGCGTTGAAGGGGGGGCGGTAGGCTACACCTTC.

This clone was counted a few times. The chain joins TRBV28 to TRBJ1-4; D perhaps matches TRBD1 (5 bases). The CDR3 spans 15 residues. From germline, CDR1 is MDHEN and CDR2 SYDVKM. V lost 5 bases and J lost 5, with 15 bases in between. As DNA, the CDR3 is TGTGCCAGCAGTCCGCCGGGGCCTCCCAATGAAAAACTGTTTTTT. It yields the protein CASSPPGPPNEKLFF.

The chain couples TRBV19 to TRBJ2-5, with 9 nucleotides matching TRBD2. J gave up 7 bases and V 3 bases, and 15 bases lay outside the gene matches. The CDR3 consists of 17 residues. Germline V CDR1 and CDR2: LNHDA, SQIVND (reference sequence). CDR3: CASSIQPLGTSTTTQYF. The CDR3 nucleotides read TGTGCCAGTAGTATCCAACCCCTCGGGACTAGCACTACGACCCAGTACTTC.

The rearrangement uses TRBV25-1 and TRBJ2-7, with 11 bases aligning to TRBD2. Germline CDR1 reads MGHDK; CDR2 reads SYGVNS. CDR3 length equals 15 residues. Germline trimming cut 3 bases from V and 0 bases from J; bases unmatched to any gene: 1. The CDR3 sequence is CASSEGTSGSYEQYF. Here the CDR3 DNA reads TGTGCCAGCAGTGAGGGGACTAGCGGCTCCTACGAGCAGTACTTC.

The gene calls are TRBV19 and TRBJ1-4, with D tentatively TRBD1 (5 bases). The germline V gene has CDR1 LNHDA and CDR2 SQIVND (reference sequence). There are 16 residues in the CDR3. The V end was cut by 3 bases, the J end by 7 bases, with 18 bases between. Here the CDR3 reads CASSIGMPVGGEKLFF. The CDR3 nucleotides are TGTGCCAGTAGTATCGGTATGCCAGTTGGGGGTGAAAAACTGTTTTTT.

The rearrangement joins TRBV6-5 to TRBJ2-1, with a tentative D call TRBD2 (6 bases). Trimming took off 6 bases at V and 0 bases at J, with 12 bases between the two ends. This CDR3 has 15 amino acids. The germline gives CDR1 MNHEY, CDR2 SVGAGI. The CDR3 DNA sequence: TGTGCCAGCAGCTCCACCGGGAGCTCCTACAATGAGCAGTTCTTC. This sequence encodes CASSSTGSSYNEQFF.

The genes are TRBV19 and TRBJ2-7, with unresolved D. This CDR3 spans 13 amino acids. Trimming cost V 3 bases and J 6 bases, with 12 bases left between them. Germline V lookup: CDR1 LNHDA, CDR2 SQIVND (reference sequence). In DNA, the CDR3 is TGTGCCAGTAGTATGTTGTACAGCTCCGAGCAGTACTTC. This translates into CASSMLYSSEQYF.

The chain links TRBV6-6 to TRBJ1-1, with a possible D match to TRBD1 (5 bases). Trimming removed 0 bases at V and 4 bases at J, with 6 bases between. The CDR3 has 13 amino acids. Germline CDR1 and CDR2: MNHNY and SVGAGI (reference sequence). CDR3 coding DNA: TGTGCCAGCAGTTACTCGGGGGGCACTGAAGCTTTCTTT. Its translation: CASSYSGGTEAFF.

The V gene is TRBV4-2, the J gene TRBJ1-1; D gene ambiguous. The ends were cut back, 3 bases at V and 11 bases at J, with 16 bases in the middle. Per germline, CDR1 LGHNA and CDR2 YNFKEQ. The CDR3 extends over 13 amino acids. The CDR3 nucleotides read TGTGCCAGCAGCCATAGGGATGTCGGCTGGGCTTTCTTT. This codes for CASSHRDVGWAFF.

The chain combines TRBV7-3 with TRBJ2-6; D is undetermined. The CDR3 extends over 16 amino acids. Germline V gene sequence: CDR1 SGHTA, CDR2 FQGTGA. The germline V and J ends were trimmed by 4 bases and 1 base, with 11 bases remaining between them. The CDR3 loop reads CASSSIGYSGANVLTF. CDR3 in DNA: TGTGCCAGCAGCTCTATAGGATATTCTGGGGCCAACGTCCTGACTTTC.

The chain has TRBV18 and TRBJ1-5; possible D gene TRBD1, 5 bases. The CDR3 runs 17 residues. Germline CDR1 reads KGHSH; CDR2 reads LQKENI. Trimming removed 4 bases from V and 7 bases from J, with 23 bases in between. CDR3 sequence reads: CASSQGLSGGLRQPQHF. Here the CDR3 DNA reads TGTGCCAGCTCACAGGGACTCTCTGGGGGACTGAGACAGCCCCAGCATTTT.

The chain employs TRBV11-2 and TRBJ2-3; the D call may be TRBD1 or TRBD2 (5 bases each). Trimming removed 2 bases at V and 1 base at J, with 10 bases between. Looked up from germline, CDR1 is SGHAT and CDR2 is FQNNGV. The CDR3 contains 15 residues. Here the CDR3 reads CASSLTGRGTDTQYF. CDR3 nucleotides: TGTGCCAGCAGCTTAACGGGACGGGGCACAGATACGCAGTATTTT.

This clone was recorded once. CDR3 in DNA: TGTGCCAGCAGTTTGGACCGGCCGGTTTACTACGAGCAGTACTTC. Translated, it gives CASSLDRPVYYEQYF. V usage is TRBV6-5 and J usage is TRBJ2-7; D remains ambiguous. Germline V gives CDR1 MNHEY, CDR2 SVGAGI. V shed 4 bases and J shed 3 bases, with 16 bases lying between them. The CDR3 length is 15 residues.

The chain uses TRBV28 and TRBJ1-3; 8 positions match TRBD1. This CDR3 region has 16 residues. Germline CDR1 is MDHEN and CDR2 is SYDVKM. Trimming cost V 1 base and J 0 bases; bases outside gene matches: 2. The chain's CDR3 is CASSLSGQGSGNTIYF. The DNA for the CDR3 is TGTGCCAGCAGTTTATCCGGACAGGGCTCTGGAAACACCATATATTTT.

The chain combines TRBV6-6 with TRBJ1-4; D gene ambiguous. Trimming cost V 5 bases and J 0 bases, with 10 bases left between them. Looked up from germline, CDR1 is MNHNY and CDR2 is SVGAGI (reference sequence). CDR3 length equals 15 residues. CDR3 DNA sequence: TGTGCCAGCAGTGGGCGACGGTCAACTAATGAAAAACTGTTTTTT. Translation gives CASSGRRSTNEKLFF.

The chain combines TRBV5-1 with TRBJ1-2, with TRBD1 matching 9 bases. V was clipped by 0 bases and J by 4 bases; unmatched bases: 4. The CDR3 has 15 residues. Germline V lookup: CDR1 SGHRS, CDR2 YFSETQ. The CDR3: CASSLGPGQGYGYTF. CDR3 DNA: TGCGCCAGCAGCTTGGGTCCGGGACAGGGCTATGGCTACACCTTC.

Points on this clone: Other DNA sequences in this specimen translate into the identical CDR3. The genes are TRBV18 and TRBJ2-1, with a weak D call TRBD2 (5 bases). The CDR3 consists of 13 residues. V shed 3 bases and J shed 5 bases, with 8 bases lying between them. The germline V gene has CDR1 KGHSH and CDR2 LQKENI. The CDR3 loop is CASSPLADNEQFF. The CDR3 DNA follows: TGTGCCAGCTCACCTCTAGCCGACAATGAGCAGTTCTTC. The full variable domain, rest sourced from reference TRBV18 and TRBJ2-1, is NAGVMQNPRHLVRRRGQEARLRCSPMKGHSHVYWYRQLPEEGLKFMVYLQKENIIDESGMPKERFSAEFPKEGPSILRIQQVVRGDSAAYFCASSPLADNEQFFGPGTRLTVL.

This clone has more than one count but fewer than ten. V is TRBV19 and J is TRBJ1-1, with a tentative D call TRBD1 (5 bases). The CDR3 consists of 16 residues. Trimming shortened V by 5 bases and J by 1 base, and 17 bases separated the two germline ends. Germline CDR1 and CDR2: LNHDA and SQIVND (reference sequence). This CDR3 reads CASSPLGAFENTEAFF. DNA of the CDR3: TGTGCCAGTAGTCCCCTCGGGGCCTTCGAGAACACTGAAGCTTTCTTT. Full variable domain (rest looked up from reference TRBV19 and TRBJ1-1): DGGITQSPKYLFRKEGQNVTLSCEQNLNHDAMYWYRQDPGQGLRLIYYSQIVNDFQKGDIAEGYSVSREKKESFPLTVTSAQKNPTAFYLCASSPLGAFENTEAFFGQGTRLTVV.

As regards this clone: Within the sample, other DNA sequences also encode this same CDR3. V usage is TRBV2 and J usage is TRBJ2-3, with 8 bases matching TRBD1. CDR3 size: 12 residues. Germline V gene lookup returns CDR1 SNHLY and CDR2 FYNNEI. Unmatched junction bases numbered 0, after V lost 6 bases and J lost 4 bases. The CDR3 reads CASRDRADTQYF. DNA of the CDR3: TGTGCCAGCAGGGACAGGGCAGATACGCAGTATTTT.

The chain employs TRBV7-2 and TRBJ2-3; possibly TRBD2 for D (5 bases). The CDR3 length is 18 residues. CDR1 is SGHTA, CDR2 FQGNSA, per germline. Trimming pared 3 bases from V and 0 bases from J, leaving 19 bases between. CDR3 residues: CASSFGVLAESSTDTQYF. For the CDR3, the DNA is TGTGCCAGCAGCTTCGGAGTGCTAGCAGAATCTAGCACAGATACGCAGTATTTT.

J is TRBJ2-5 and V is TRBV4-1; D not resolved. V lost 4 bases and J 5 bases, leaving 14 bases between the germline ends. The CDR3 has 14 residues. Germline-derived CDR1 and CDR2 are MGHRA and YSYEKL. The CDR3 is CASSLQLDRETQYF. CDR3 DNA sequence: TGCGCCAGCAGCCTACAATTGGATCGGGAGACCCAGTACTTC.